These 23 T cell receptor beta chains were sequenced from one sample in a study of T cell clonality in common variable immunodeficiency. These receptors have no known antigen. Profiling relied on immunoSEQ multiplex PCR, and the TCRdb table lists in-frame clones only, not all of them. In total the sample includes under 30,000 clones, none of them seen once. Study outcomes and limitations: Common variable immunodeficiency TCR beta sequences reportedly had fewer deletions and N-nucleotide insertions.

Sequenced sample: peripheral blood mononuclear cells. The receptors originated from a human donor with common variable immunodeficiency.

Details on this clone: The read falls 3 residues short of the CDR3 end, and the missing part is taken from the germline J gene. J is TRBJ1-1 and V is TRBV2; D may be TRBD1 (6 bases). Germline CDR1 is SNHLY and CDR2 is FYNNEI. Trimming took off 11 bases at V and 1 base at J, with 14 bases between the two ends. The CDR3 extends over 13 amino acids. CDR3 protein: CAGLVGGNTEAFF. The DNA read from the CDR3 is TGTGCCGGGCTAGTAGGGGGGAACACTGAA. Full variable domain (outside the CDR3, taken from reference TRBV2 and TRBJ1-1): EPEVTQTPSHQVTQMGQEVILRCVPISNHLYFYWYRQILGQKVEFLVSFYNNEISEKSEIFDDQFSVERPDGSNFTLKIRSTKLEDSAMYFCAGLVGGNTEAFFGQGTRLTVV.

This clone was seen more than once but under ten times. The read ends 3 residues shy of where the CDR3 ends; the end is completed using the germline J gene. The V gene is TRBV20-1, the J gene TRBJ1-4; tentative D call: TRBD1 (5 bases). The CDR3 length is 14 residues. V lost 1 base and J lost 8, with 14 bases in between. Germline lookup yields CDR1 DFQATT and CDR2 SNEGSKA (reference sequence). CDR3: CSARVEGVDEKLFF. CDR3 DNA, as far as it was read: TGCAGTGCTAGAGTAGAAGGGGTAGACGAAAAA.

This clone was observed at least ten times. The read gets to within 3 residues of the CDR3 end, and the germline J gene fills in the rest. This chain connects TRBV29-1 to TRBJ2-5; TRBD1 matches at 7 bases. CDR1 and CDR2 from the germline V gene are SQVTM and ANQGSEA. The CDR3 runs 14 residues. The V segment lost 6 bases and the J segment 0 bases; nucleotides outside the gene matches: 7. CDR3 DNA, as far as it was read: TGCAGCGTGGTCCGGGACAGTTACCAAGAGACC. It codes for CSVVRDSYQET. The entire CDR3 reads CSVVRDSYQETQYF.

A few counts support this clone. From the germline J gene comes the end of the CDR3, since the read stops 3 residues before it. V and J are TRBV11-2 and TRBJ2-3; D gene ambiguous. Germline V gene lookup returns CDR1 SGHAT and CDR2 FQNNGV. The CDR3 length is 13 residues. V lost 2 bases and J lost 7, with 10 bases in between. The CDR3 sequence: CASSLSQAHTQYF. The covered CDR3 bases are TGTGCCAGCAGCTTATCCCAAGCGCATACG.

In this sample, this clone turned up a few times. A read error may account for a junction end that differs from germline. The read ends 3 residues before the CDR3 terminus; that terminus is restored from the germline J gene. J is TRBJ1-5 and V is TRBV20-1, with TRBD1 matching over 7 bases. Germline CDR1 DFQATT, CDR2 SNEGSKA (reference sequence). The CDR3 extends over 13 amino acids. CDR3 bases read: TGCAGTGCTACACAAGGGGGCAAGCAGCCC. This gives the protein CSATQGGKQP. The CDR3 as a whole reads CSATQGGKQPQHF.

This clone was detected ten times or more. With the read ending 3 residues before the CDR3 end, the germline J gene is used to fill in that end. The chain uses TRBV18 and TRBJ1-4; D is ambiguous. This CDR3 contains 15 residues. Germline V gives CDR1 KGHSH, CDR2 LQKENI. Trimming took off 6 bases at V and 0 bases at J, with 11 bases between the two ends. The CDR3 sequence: CASSLDSSTNEKLFF. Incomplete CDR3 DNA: TGTGCCAGCTCGCTGGACTCCTCAACTAATGAAAAA.

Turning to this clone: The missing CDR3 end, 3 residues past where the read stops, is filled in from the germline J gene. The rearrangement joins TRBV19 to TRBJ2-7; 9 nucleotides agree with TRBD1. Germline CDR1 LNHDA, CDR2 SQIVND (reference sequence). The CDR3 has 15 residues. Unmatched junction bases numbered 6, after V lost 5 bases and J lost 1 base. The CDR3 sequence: CASSATTGGSYEQYF. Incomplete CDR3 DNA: TGTGCCAGTAGTGCGACGACAGGGGGATCCTACGAG. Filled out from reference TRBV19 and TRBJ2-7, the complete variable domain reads DGGITQSPKYLFRKEGQNVTLSCEQNLNHDAMYWYRQDPGQGLRLIYYSQIVNDFQKGDIAEGYSVSREKKESFPLTVTSAQKNPTAFYLCASSATTGGSYEQYFGPGTRLTVT.

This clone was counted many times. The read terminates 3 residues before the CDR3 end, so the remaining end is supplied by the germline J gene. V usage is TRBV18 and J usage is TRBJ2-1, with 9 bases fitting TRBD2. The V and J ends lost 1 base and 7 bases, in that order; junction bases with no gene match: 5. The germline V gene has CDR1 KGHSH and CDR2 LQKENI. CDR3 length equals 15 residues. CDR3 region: CASSPLAGVKNEQFF. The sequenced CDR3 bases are TGTGCCAGCTCACCACTAGCGGGAGTTAAAAATGAG.

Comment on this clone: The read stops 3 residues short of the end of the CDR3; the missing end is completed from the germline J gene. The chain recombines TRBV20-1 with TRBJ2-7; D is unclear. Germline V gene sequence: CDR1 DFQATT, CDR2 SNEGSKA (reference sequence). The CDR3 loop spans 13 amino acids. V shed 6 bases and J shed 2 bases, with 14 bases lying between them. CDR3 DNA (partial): TGCAGTGCCACTAACCTTCAAACCTACGAG. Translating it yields CSATNLQTYE. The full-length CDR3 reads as CSATNLQTYEQYF.

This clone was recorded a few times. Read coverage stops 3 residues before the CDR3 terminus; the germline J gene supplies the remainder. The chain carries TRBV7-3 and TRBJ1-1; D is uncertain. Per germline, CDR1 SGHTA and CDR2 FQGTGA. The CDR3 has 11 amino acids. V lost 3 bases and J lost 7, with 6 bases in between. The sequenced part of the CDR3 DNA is TGTGCCAGCAGCTTCGGTAGTGAA. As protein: CASSFGSE. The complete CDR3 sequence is CASSFGSEAFF.

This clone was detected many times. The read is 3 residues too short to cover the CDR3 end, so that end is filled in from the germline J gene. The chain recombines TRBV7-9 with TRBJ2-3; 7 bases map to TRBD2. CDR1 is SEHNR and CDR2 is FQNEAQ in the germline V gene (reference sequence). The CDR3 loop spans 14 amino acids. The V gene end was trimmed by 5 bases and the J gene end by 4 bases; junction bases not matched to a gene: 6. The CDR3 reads CASSPGGSPDTQYF. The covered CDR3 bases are TGTGCCAGCAGCCCCGGGGGGAGCCCAGATACG.

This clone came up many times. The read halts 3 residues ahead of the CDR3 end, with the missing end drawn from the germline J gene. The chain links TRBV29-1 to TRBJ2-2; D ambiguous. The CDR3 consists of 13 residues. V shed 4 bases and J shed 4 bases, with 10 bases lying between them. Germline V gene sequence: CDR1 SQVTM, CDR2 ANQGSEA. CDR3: CSVGAEVTGELFF. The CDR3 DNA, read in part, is TGCAGCGTTGGGGCAGAGGTCACCGGGGAG.

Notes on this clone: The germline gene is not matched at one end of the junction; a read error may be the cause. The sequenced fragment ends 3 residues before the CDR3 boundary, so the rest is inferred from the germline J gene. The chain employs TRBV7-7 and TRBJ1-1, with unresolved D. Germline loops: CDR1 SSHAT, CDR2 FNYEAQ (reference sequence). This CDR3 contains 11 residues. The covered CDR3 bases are TGTGCTAGCAGCTTAGAGGGTGGA. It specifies CASSLEGG. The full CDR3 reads CASSLEGGAFF.

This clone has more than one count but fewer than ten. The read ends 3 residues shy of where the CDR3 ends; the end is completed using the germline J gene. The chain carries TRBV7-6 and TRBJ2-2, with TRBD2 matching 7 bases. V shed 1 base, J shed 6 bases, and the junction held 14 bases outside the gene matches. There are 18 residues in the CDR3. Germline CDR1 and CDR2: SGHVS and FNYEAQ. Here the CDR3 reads CASSLGGSWASASGELFF. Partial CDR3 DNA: TGTGCCAGCAGCTTAGGCGGGAGTTGGGCTAGCGCGTCCGGGGAG.

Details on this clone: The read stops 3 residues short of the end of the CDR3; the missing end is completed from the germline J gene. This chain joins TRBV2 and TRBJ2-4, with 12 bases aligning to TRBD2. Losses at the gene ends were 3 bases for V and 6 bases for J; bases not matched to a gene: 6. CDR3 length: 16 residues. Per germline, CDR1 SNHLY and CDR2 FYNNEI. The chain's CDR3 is CASSEASGRVANIQYF. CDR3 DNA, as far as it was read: TGTGCCAGCAGTGAGGCTAGCGGGAGGGTGGCAAACATT.

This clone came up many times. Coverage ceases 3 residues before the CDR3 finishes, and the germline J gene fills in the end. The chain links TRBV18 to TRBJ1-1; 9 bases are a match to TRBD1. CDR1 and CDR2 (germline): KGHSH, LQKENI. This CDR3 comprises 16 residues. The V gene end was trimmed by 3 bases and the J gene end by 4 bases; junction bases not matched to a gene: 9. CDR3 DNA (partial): TGTGCCAGCTCACCCATTCCACAGGGGGCGCGCACTGAA. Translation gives CASSPIPQGARTE. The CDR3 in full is CASSPIPQGARTEAFF.

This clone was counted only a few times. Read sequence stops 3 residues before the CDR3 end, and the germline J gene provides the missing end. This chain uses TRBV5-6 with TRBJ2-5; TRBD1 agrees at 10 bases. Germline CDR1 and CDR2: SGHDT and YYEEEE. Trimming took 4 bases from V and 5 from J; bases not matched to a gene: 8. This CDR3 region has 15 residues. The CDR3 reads CASSPSTGGSETQYF. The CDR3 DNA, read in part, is TGTGCCAGCAGCCCCTCGACAGGGGGCAGTGAGACC.

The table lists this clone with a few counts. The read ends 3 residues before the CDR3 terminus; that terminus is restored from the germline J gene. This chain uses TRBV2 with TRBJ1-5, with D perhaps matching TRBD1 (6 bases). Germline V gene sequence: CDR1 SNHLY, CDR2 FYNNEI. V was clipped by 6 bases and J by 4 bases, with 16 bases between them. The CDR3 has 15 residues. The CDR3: CASSAIGRGNQPQHF. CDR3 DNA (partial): TGTGCCAGCAGCGCAATCGGGAGGGGGAATCAGCCC.

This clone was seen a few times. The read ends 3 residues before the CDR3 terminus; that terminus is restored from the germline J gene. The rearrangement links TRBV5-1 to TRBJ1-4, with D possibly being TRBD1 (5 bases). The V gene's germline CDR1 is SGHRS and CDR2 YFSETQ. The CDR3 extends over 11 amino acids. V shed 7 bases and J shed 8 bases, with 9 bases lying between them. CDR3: CASSEGEKLFF. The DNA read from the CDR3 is TGCGCCAGCTCGGAGGGGGAAAAA.

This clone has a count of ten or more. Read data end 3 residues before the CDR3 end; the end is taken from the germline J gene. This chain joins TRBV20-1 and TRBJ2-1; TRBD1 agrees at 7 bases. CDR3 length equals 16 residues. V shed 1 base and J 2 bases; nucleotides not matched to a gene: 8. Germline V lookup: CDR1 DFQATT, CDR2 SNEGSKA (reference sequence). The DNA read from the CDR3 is TGCAGTGCTAGAGGTTACCGGGACAGCCCCTACAATGAG. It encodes CSARGYRDSPYNE. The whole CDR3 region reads CSARGYRDSPYNEQFF.

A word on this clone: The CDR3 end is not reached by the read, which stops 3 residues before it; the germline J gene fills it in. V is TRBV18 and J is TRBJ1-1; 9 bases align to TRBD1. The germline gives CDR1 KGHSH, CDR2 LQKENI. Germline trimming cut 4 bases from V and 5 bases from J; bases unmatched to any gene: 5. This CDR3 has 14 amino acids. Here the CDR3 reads CASSRDREWTEAFF. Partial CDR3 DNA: TGTGCCAGCTCACGGGACAGGGAGTGGACTGAA.

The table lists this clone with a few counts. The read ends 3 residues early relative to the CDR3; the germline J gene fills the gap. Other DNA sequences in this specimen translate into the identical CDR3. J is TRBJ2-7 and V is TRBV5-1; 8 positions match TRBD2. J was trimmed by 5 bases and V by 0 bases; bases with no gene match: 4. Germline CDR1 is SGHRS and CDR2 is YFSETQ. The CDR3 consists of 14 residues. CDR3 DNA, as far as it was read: TGCGCCAGCAGCTTGGCCGGGGGGGGTCACGAG. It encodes CASSLAGGGHE. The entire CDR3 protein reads CASSLAGGGHEQYF.

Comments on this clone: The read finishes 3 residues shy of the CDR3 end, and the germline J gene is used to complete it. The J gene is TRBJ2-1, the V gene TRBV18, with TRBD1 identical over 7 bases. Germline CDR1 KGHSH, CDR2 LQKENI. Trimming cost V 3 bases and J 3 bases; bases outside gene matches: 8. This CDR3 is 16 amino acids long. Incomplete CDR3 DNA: TGTGCCAGCTCACCGGAAACAGGGGCGTTCTACAATGAG. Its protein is CASSPETGAFYNE. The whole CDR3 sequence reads CASSPETGAFYNEQFF.